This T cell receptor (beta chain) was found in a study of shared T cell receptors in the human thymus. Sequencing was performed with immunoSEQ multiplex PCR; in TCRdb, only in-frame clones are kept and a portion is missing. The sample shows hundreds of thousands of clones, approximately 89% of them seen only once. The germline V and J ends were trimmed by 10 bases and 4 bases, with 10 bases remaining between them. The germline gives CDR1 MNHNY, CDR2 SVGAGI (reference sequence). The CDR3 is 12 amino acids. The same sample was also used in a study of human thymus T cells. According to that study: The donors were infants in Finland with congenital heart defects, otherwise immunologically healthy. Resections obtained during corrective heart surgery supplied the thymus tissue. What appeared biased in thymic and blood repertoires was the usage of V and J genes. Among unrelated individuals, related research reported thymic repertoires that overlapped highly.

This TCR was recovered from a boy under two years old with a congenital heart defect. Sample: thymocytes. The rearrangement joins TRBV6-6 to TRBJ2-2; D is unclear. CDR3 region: CATQEATGELFF. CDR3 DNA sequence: TGTGCCACCCAAGAGGCCACCGGGGAGCTGTTTTTT.